The clone carrying this T cell receptor (beta chain) was found a few times. Its antigen remains unknown. Amplification by 5'RACE using constant-segment primers produced TCR alpha and TCR beta cDNA libraries that carried sample barcodes and UMIs. TCRdb reprocessed the 5' RACE reads with MiXCR, giving one entry per CDR3 protein. Here the sample spans over 70,000 distinct CDR3 sequences, less than 15% being singletons. This sample was taken from a study of T-cell memory formation after mild COVID-19. Study as a whole: Largely, the TCR clusters proved donor specific.

Study-wide results and caveats: Clones from the second wave (peaking day 37) had unconfirmed SARS-CoV-2 specificity.

The ends lost 8 bases at V and 6 bases at J; junction bases unmatched: 6. There are 13 residues in the CDR3. The TCR was taken from a man aged 18 to 29 who had mild COVID-19 (a few samples of this study predate the infection). Cell type and time point are not known. The sequencing input was PBMCs or a T cell subset sorted from them (not recorded which). The chain joins TRBV12-3 or TRBV12-4 to TRBJ1-5; the match to TRBD1 covers 8 bases. The CDR3 DNA follows: TGTGCCAGCGGACAGGGTGCGGGTCAGCCCCAGCATTTT. Its translation is CASGQGAGQPQHF.